The 3 T cell receptor beta chains presented below share a single source sample, sequenced in a study of T cells in localized non-small cell lung cancer. Repertoires were generated with immunoSEQ multiplex PCR, while TCRdb's copy carries only in-frame clones and drops some. The sample carries 70,000 to 85,000 clones, approximately 84% recorded once. The sequenced sample was peripheral blood, obtained before any cancer treatment. Every receptor here comes from a female donor older than 55 with stage I lung adenocarcinoma.

V usage is TRBV28 and J usage is TRBJ2-3; TRBD2 matches at 10 bases. The length of the CDR3 is 14 residues. Trimming cost V 5 bases and J 4 bases; bases outside gene matches: 3. Looked up from germline, CDR1 is MDHEN and CDR2 is SYDVKM. The CDR3 loop reads CASSASGSPDTQYF. CDR3 sequence (DNA): TGTGCCAGCAGTGCTAGCGGGAGTCCAGATACGCAGTATTTT.

The chain recombines TRBV5-1 with TRBJ2-1; D gene uncertain. Germline V gives CDR1 SGHRS, CDR2 YFSETQ. The germline V and J ends were trimmed by 0 bases and 6 bases, with 16 bases remaining between them. There are 16 residues in the CDR3. CDR3 region: CASSLVVLTPRNEQFF. The CDR3 DNA reads TGCGCCAGCAGCTTGGTGGTCCTTACCCCCCGCAATGAGCAGTTCTTC.

The chain carries TRBV6-5 and TRBJ2-1; 10 bases agree with TRBD2. V lost 6 bases to trimming and J lost 13 bases; unmatched junction nucleotides: 15. The CDR3 has 15 residues. CDR1 and CDR2 (germline): MNHEY, SVGAGI. The CDR3, as DNA: TGTGCCAGCAGACCTAGCGGGGGCCTTTCGGCAAATCAGTTCTTC. It yields the protein CASRPSGGLSANQFF.